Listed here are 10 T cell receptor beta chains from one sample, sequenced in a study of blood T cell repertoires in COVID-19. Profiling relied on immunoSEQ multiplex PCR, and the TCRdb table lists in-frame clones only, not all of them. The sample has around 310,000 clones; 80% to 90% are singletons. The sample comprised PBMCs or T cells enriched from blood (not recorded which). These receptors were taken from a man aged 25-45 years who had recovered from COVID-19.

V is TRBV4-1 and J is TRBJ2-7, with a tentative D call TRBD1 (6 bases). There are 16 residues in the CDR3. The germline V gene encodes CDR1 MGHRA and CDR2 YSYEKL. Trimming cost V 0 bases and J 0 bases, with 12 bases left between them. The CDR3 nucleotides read TGCGCCAGCAGCCAAGAAGTGACAGGCCTCTCCTACGAGCAGTACTTC. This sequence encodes CASSQEVTGLSYEQYF.

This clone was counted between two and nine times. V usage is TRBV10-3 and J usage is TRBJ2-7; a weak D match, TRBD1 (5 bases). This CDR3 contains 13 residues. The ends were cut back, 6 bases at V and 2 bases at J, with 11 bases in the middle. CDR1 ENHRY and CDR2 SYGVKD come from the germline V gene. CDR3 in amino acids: CAISPAGTYEQYF. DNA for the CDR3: TGTGCCATCAGCCCCGCAGGGACCTACGAGCAGTACTTC.

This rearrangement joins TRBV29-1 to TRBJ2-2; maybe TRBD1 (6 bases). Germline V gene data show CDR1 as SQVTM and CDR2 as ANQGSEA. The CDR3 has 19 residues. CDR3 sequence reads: CSPRGVTQGPLSNTGELFF. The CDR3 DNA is TGCAGTCCTAGAGGAGTAACACAGGGTCCCCTTTCGAACACCGGGGAGCTGTTTTTT.

CDR3 residues: CATSNDRGGYGYTF. CDR3 DNA sequence: TGTGCCACCAGCAACGACAGGGGAGGCTATGGCTACACCTTC. The V gene is TRBV15, the J gene TRBJ1-2, with 8 bases that match TRBD1. This CDR3 region has 14 residues. The V gene's germline CDR1 is LNHNV and CDR2 YYDKDF (reference sequence). With V trimmed by 4 bases and J by 4 bases, 5 bases remained unmatched. The entire variable domain, with the rest obtained from reference TRBV15 and TRBJ1-2, is as follows: DAMVIQNPRYQVTQFGKPVTLSCSQTLNHNVMYWYQQKSSQAPKLLFHYYDKDFNNEADTPDNFQSRRPNTSFCFLDIRSPGLGDTAMYLCATSNDRGGYGYTFGSGTRLTVV.

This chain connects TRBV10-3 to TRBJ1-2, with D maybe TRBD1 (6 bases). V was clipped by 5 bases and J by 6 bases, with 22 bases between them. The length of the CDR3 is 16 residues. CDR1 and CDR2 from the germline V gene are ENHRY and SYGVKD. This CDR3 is CAISPGRTDIGHGYTF. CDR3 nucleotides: TGTGCCATCAGTCCTGGAAGGACAGATATCGGGCATGGCTACACCTTC.

The CDR3 DNA reads as TGTGCCAGCAGCTGGGGGACAGGGAGCAATCAGCCCCAGCATTTT. Translated: CASSWGTGSNQPQHF. V usage is TRBV5-6 and J usage is TRBJ1-5, with 9 bases matching TRBD1. V was pared by 3 bases and J by 1 base, with 2 bases of the junction left unmatched. Germline CDR1 and CDR2: SGHDT and YYEEEE. The CDR3 sequence is 15 residues long.

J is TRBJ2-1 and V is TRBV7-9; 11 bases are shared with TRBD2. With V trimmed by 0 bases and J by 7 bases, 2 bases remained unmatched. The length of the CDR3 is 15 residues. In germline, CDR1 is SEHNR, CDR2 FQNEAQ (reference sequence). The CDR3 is CASSLAASGGNEQFF. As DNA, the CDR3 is TGTGCCAGCAGCTTAGCGGCTAGCGGGGGGAATGAGCAGTTCTTC.

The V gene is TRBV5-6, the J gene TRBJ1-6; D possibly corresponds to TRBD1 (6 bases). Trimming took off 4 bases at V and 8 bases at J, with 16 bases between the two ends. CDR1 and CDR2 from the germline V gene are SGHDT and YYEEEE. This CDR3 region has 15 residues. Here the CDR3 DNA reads TGTGCCAGCAGCCTTTTTAAAGGGGGTGATTCACCCCTCCACTTT. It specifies CASSLFKGGDSPLHF.

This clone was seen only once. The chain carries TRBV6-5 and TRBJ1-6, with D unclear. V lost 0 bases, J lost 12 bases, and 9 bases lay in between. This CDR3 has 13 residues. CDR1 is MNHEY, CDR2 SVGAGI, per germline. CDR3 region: CASSYSIGLPLHF. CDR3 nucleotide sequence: TGTGCCAGCAGTTACTCGATTGGCTTACCCCTCCACTTT.

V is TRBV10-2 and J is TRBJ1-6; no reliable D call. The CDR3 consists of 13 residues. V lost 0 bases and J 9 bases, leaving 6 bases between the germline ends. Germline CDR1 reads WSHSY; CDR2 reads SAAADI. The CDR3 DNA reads TGCGCCAGCAGTGAGTCAACAGCTTCACCCCTCCACTTT. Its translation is CASSESTASPLHF.